The clone carrying this TCR beta chain was counted at least ten times. Its antigen is currently unknown. This specimen comes from a study of CD8 T cells in ankylosing spondylitis. Study-wide points: In ankylosing spondylitis patients, matched synovial fluid reportedly showed significant enrichment of disease-linked clones. A TCR beta motif made of eight highly homologous variants seemed typical of ankylosing spondylitis blood.

In making TCR beta libraries, quantitative 5'-RACE with molecular barcodes was used. A single record per CDR3 protein comes from TCRdb applying MiXCR to the 5' RACE reads. Of 200,000 or so distinct CDR3 sequences detected, 10% to 15% appear once; the ten largest clones hold about 10%. Germline V gives CDR1 SGHRS, CDR2 YFSETQ. Trimming shortened V by 0 bases and J by 0 bases, and 7 bases separated the two germline ends. The CDR3 consists of 14 residues. The V and J genes are TRBV5-1 and TRBJ2-7; D uncertain. This clonotype originated in a female donor with ankylosing spondylitis or in good health (not recorded which). Sequenced material: blood, either unsorted or a sorted T cell fraction (not recorded which). The chain's CDR3 is CASSLDRASYEQYF. CDR3 nucleotides: TGCGCCAGCAGCTTGGATCGAGCCTCCTACGAGCAGTACTTC.